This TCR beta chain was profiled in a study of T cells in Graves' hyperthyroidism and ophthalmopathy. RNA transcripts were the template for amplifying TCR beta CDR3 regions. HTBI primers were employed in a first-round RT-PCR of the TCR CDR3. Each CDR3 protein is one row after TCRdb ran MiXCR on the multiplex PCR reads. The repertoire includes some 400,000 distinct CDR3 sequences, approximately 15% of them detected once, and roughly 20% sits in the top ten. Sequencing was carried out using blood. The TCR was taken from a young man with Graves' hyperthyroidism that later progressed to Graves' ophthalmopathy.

This CDR3 is CASRERRVQETQYF. CDR3 in DNA: TGTGCCAGCAGAGAAAGGAGGGTTCAAGAGACCCAGTACTTC. V is TRBV6-1 and J is TRBJ2-5, with D perhaps matching TRBD2 (6 bases). Germline V gene data show CDR1 as MNHNS and CDR2 as SASEGT. The CDR3 length is 14 residues. Deletions cut 6 bases from V and 2 bases from J, with 13 bases between.